These 20 T cell receptor beta chains came from one sample sequenced in a study of T cells in Graves' hyperthyroidism and ophthalmopathy. Authors of the study amplified TCR beta CDR3 regions from RNA transcripts. HTBI primers were employed in a first-round RT-PCR of the TCR CDR3. One entry per CDR3 protein results from TCRdb running MiXCR on the multiplex PCR reads. The table lists under 250,000 distinct CDR3 sequences, roughly 17% of them singletons. The source material was blood. Receptor source: a woman aged 45-65 years with Graves' hyperthyroidism.

In this sample, this clonotype turned up many times. The chain joins TRBV20-1 to TRBJ2-5; TRBD2 aligns across 8 bases. J was trimmed by 1 base and V by 0 bases; bases with no gene match: 13. The V gene's germline CDR1 is DFQATT and CDR2 SNEGSKA (reference sequence). The CDR3 has 18 residues. Here the CDR3 DNA reads TGCAGTGCTAGAGATGACGTGACTAGCGCGGAAGGCCAAGAGACCCAGTACTTC. Its protein is CSARDDVTSAEGQETQYF.

CDR3: CASSRDKVEPLSYEQYF. The CDR3 DNA reads TGTGCCAGCTCACGTGATAAGGTTGAACCGCTCTCCTACGAGCAGTACTTC. The chain couples TRBV18 to TRBJ2-7; D ambiguous. Germline CDR1 KGHSH, CDR2 LQKENI. V was pared by 4 bases and J by 0 bases, with 19 bases between. This CDR3 is built from 17 residues. Full variable domain (remainder filled in from reference TRBV18 and TRBJ2-7): NAGVMQNPRHLVRRRGQEARLRCSPMKGHSHVYWYRQLPEEGLKFMVYLQKENIIDESGMPKERFSAEFPKEGPSILRIQQVVRGDSAAYFCASSRDKVEPLSYEQYFGPGTRLTVT.

V is TRBV4-1 and J is TRBJ2-1; 9 bases are shared with TRBD2. From germline, CDR1 is MGHRA and CDR2 YSYEKL. CDR3 length equals 15 residues. Germline trimming cut 6 bases from V and 2 bases from J; bases unmatched to any gene: 5. The CDR3 sequence is CASRIAGEAYNEQFF. The CDR3 nucleotides read TGCGCCAGCAGGATAGCGGGAGAGGCCTACAATGAGCAGTTCTTC.

This clonotype appeared many times. The chain carries TRBV28 and TRBJ2-1; 11 nucleotides line up with TRBD2. With 5 bases clipped from V and 4 bases from J, the junction kept 7 bases outside the gene matches. The CDR3 runs 16 residues. Germline assignment: CDR1 MDHEN and CDR2 SYDVKM. In DNA form, the CDR3 reads TGTGCCAGCAGTATCCCATTAGCGGGAGGGTACAATGAGCAGTTCTTC. Translating it yields CASSIPLAGGYNEQFF.

DNA for the CDR3: TGTGCCAGCAGCACGGGGCAGAGCTCCTACAATGAGCAGTTCTTC. Its translation: CASSTGQSSYNEQFF. The V and J genes are TRBV7-8 and TRBJ2-1, with D perhaps assigned TRBD1 or TRBD2 (5 bases each). V lost 5 bases and J lost 0, with 11 bases in between. The germline V gene has CDR1 SGHVS and CDR2 FQNEAQ. The CDR3 is 15 amino acids. The full variable domain, rest sourced from reference TRBV7-8 and TRBJ2-1, is GAGVSQSPRYKVAKRGQDVALRCDPISGHVSLFWYQQALGQGPEFLTYFQNEAQLDKSGLPSDRFFAERPEGSVSTLKIQRTQQEDSAVYLCASSTGQSSYNEQFFGPGTRLTVL.

The rearrangement joins TRBV6-5 to TRBJ2-5, with D unclear. The germline V gene encodes CDR1 MNHEY and CDR2 SVGAGI. Between the trimmed V and J ends, which lost 2 bases and 0 bases, there was a span of 10 bases. This CDR3 has 15 amino acids. CDR3 bases: TGTGCCAGCAGTTACCTGGTTTGGTACCAAGAGACCCAGTACTTC. Translated, it gives CASSYLVWYQETQYF.

This clonotype came up a few times. The V gene is TRBV28, the J gene TRBJ1-3, with D unclear. The germline V and J ends were trimmed by 4 bases and 4 bases, with 14 bases remaining between them. CDR3 size: 15 residues. CDR1 and CDR2 (germline): MDHEN, SYDVKM. CDR3 amino acids: CASSSPQSPGNTIYF. In DNA form, the CDR3 reads TGTGCCAGCAGTTCGCCCCAGAGCCCGGGAAACACCATATATTTT.

This clonotype was counted only a few times. CDR3: CASSRTAVHEQFF. Written as DNA, the CDR3 is TGTGCCAGCAGCCGAACGGCGGTCCATGAGCAGTTCTTC. The chain is built from TRBV11-2 and TRBJ2-1; D not resolved. The V and J ends lost 5 bases and 8 bases respectively, with 13 bases between them. Per the germline V gene, CDR1 is SGHAT and CDR2 is FQNNGV. The length of the CDR3 is 13 residues. The full variable domain, with the rest looked up from reference TRBV11-2 and TRBJ2-1, is EAGVAQSPRYKIIEKRQSVAFWCNPISGHATLYWYQQILGQGPKLLIQFQNNGVVDDSQLPKDRFSAERLKGVDSTLKIQPAKLEDSAVYLCASSRTAVHEQFFGPGTRLTVL.

The chain recombines TRBV18 with TRBJ1-2; 9 positions match TRBD1. V lost 3 bases and J lost 5; bases outside the gene matches: 4. The CDR3 contains 14 residues. Germline assignment: CDR1 KGHSH and CDR2 LQKENI. The CDR3 DNA reads as TGTGCCAGCTCACCGGGACAGGGTGTTTATGGCTACACCTTC. This translates into CASSPGQGVYGYTF.

This clonotype was recorded at least ten times. The chain uses TRBV11-2 and TRBJ1-1; 10 bases line up with TRBD1. Germline trimming cut 0 bases from V and 6 bases from J; bases unmatched to any gene: 4. The CDR3 has 15 residues. Germline CDR1 is SGHAT and CDR2 is FQNNGV. The CDR3 sequence is CASSLEGQGYSEAFF. CDR3 DNA: TGTGCCAGCAGCTTAGAGGGACAGGGGTACTCTGAAGCTTTCTTT.

The V and J genes are TRBV13 and TRBJ2-5; D unclear. The CDR3 consists of 15 residues. Germline lookup yields CDR1 PRHDT and CDR2 FYEKMQ (reference sequence). V lost 5 bases and J lost 0, with 13 bases in between. The CDR3 here is CASSPSPLYQETQYF. The CDR3, as DNA: TGTGCCAGCAGCCCATCCCCCCTGTACCAAGAGACCCAGTACTTC.

Comments on this clonotype: Possible read error: a much larger clone is one base away. The V and J genes are TRBV10-3 and TRBJ2-7, with 8 bases aligning to TRBD1. Germline-derived CDR1 and CDR2 are ENHRY and SYGVKD. The length of the CDR3 is 12 residues. Here the CDR3 DNA reads TGTGTCAGTAGACAGGGGTCCTACGAGCAGTACTTC. Protein sequence: CVSRQGSYEQYF.

The chain combines TRBV29-1 with TRBJ2-1; 8 positions match TRBD2. Germline CDR1 SQVTM, CDR2 ANQGSEA. V shed 4 bases, J shed 8 bases, and the junction held 7 bases outside the gene matches. The CDR3 is 13 residues long. DNA of the CDR3: TGCAGCGTTGGCGGGGGGAAATTCTATGAGCAGTTCTTC. Translating gives CSVGGGKFYEQFF.

This clonotype was observed many times. This chain connects TRBV2 to TRBJ2-3; TRBD1 agrees at 9 bases. The trim removed 6 bases at V and 3 bases at J, leaving 7 bases unmatched. This CDR3 is built from 15 residues. CDR1 and CDR2 from the germline V gene are SNHLY and FYNNEI. The CDR3 DNA reads TGTGCCAGCAGCAGACAGGGGGGCGGAACAGATACGCAGTATTTT. This translates into CASSRQGGGTDTQYF.

The chain has TRBV11-3 and TRBJ1-4; D is ambiguous. Trimming cost V 2 bases and J 3 bases, with 13 bases left between them. The CDR3 contains 16 residues. Germline lookup yields CDR1 SGHNT and CDR2 YENEEA. The CDR3 protein is CASSLNHDSANEKLFF. CDR3 nucleotide sequence: TGTGCCAGCAGCTTAAATCACGATTCTGCTAATGAAAAACTGTTTTTT.

This clonotype showed up many times. This chain connects TRBV28 to TRBJ2-3; 8 bases line up with TRBD1. The CDR3 runs to 14 residues. Germline lookup yields CDR1 MDHEN and CDR2 SYDVKM. Trimming cost V 8 bases and J 0 bases; bases outside gene matches: 4. CDR3 in amino acids: CASQGAPSTDTQYF. In DNA, the CDR3 is TGTGCCAGCCAGGGGGCACCTAGCACAGATACGCAGTATTTT.

This clonotype was counted many times. CDR3 sequence: CASSYSKGGLAGQETQYF. The CDR3 bases are TGTGCCAGCAGTTACTCGAAGGGGGGACTAGCGGGACAAGAGACCCAGTACTTC. The chain couples TRBV6-5 to TRBJ2-5; 13 bases fit TRBD2. Germline lookup yields CDR1 MNHEY and CDR2 SVGAGI. CDR3 length: 18 residues. The J segment lost 2 bases and the V segment lost 0 bases, leaving 6 bases of the junction unmatched.

The chain is built from TRBV4-1 and TRBJ2-1; 9 positions match TRBD2. V shed 3 bases and J 5 bases; nucleotides not matched to a gene: 17. CDR3 length: 19 amino acids. CDR1 is MGHRA, CDR2 YSYEKL, per germline. The CDR3 region is CASSHPPGVAGVSHNEQFF. The CDR3 bases are TGCGCCAGCAGCCACCCCCCGGGAGTAGCGGGAGTGAGCCACAATGAGCAGTTCTTC.

In this sample, this clonotype turned up many times. The genes are TRBV6-1 and TRBJ1-2; 11 bases line up with TRBD1. The CDR3 has 15 amino acids. The ends lost 5 bases at V and 4 bases at J; junction bases unmatched: 6. The germline CDR1 and CDR2 sequences are MNHNS and SASEGT. CDR3 in amino acids: CASSPGQGASYGYTF. The DNA for the CDR3 is TGTGCCAGCAGTCCCGGACAGGGGGCGTCCTATGGCTACACCTTC.

This clonotype appeared many times. The chain carries TRBV5-8 and TRBJ1-1; 9 nucleotides line up with TRBD1. Germline lookup yields CDR1 SGHTS and CDR2 YDEGEE. The J segment lost 7 bases and the V segment lost 4 bases, leaving 5 bases of the junction unmatched. CDR3 length: 13 amino acids. CDR3: CASSPDRGREAFF. The DNA for the CDR3 is TGTGCCAGCAGCCCGGACAGGGGTCGTGAAGCTTTCTTT.